This T cell receptor beta chain appears in the sequencing data of a study of long-term antiretroviral therapy in people with HIV. Every donor had one or more pre-ART and two or more post-ART PBMC samples. All participants with HIV were treated in the United States. Notes on this clone: Its antigen is undetermined.

The libraries were made with immunoSEQ v3.0 at survey level. Some clones are missing from TCRdb's copy, which holds only in-frame ones; the method was immunoSEQ multiplex PCR. The table has 23,000 or so clones, around three quarters seen once. The study, taken as a whole, reports: When set beside controls, HIV repertoires had CDR3 length ranges that were narrower. Blood obtained between the mid-2000s and the late 2010s may reflect older ART regimens.

CDR3 length: 11 residues. The germline V and J ends were trimmed by 7 bases and 6 bases, with 9 bases remaining between them. Germline V CDR1 and CDR2: MNHNS, SASEGT. V usage is TRBV6-1 and J usage is TRBJ1-1; D call uncertain. The specimen was unsorted PBMCs, collected 0.5 years after starting antiretroviral therapy. The TCR originated in a middle-aged woman with HIV. The CDR3 reads CASIRMAEAFF. The DNA of the CDR3 is TGTGCCAGCATTAGGATGGCTGAAGCTTTCTTT.